This T cell receptor beta chain is from a study of T cell repertoires in cytomegalovirus infection. Study in general: It can be stated that public TCR beta signatures indicated CMV infection as well as a matching HLA type.

Germline CDR1 is MNHEY and CDR2 is SVGEGT. The CDR3 is 15 residues long. The ends were cut back, 0 bases at V and 9 bases at J, with 15 bases in the middle. TCRdb re-called the reads through MiXCR, storing one row per CDR3 protein. Of about 190,000 distinct CDR3 sequences listed, approximately 9.6% are singletons. This clonotype was observed many times. J is TRBJ1-5 and V is TRBV6-2 or TRBV6-3, with D perhaps matching TRBD1 (5 bases). Input material: PBMCs. The TCR originated in a human donor in good health (CMV status not recorded). Some clones in this sample may be carry-over from other donors' samples. The chain's CDR3 is CASSYSERTRGPQHF. CDR3 DNA: TGTGCCAGCAGTTACTCGGAACGAACGAGGGGGCCCCAGCATTTT.